These 18 T cell receptor beta chains share one sample of origin, sequenced in a study of blood T cell repertoires in COVID-19. The protocol was immunoSEQ multiplex PCR, while the TCRdb copy is restricted to in-frame clones and leaves out a portion. The sample has 150,000 to 200,000 clones; around 80% are singletons. The material sequenced was PBMCs or T cells enriched from blood (not recorded which). The receptors stem from a man in his forties or fifties who had recovered from COVID-19.

The chain carries TRBV30 and TRBJ1-6, with a tentative D call TRBD1 (6 bases). The CDR3 contains 16 residues. Germline CDR1 GTSNPN, CDR2 SVGIG (reference sequence). V dropped 3 bases and J dropped 3 bases, with 15 bases sitting between them. The DNA for the CDR3 is TGTGCCTGGAGCCATAAACAGGGCCTCTATAATTCACCCCTCCACTTT. Its translation: CAWSHKQGLYNSPLHF. Full variable domain (missing parts from reference TRBV30 and TRBJ1-6): SQTIHQWPATLVQPVGSPLSLECTVEGTSNPNLYWYRQAAGRGLQLLFYSVGIGQISSEVPQNLSASRPQDRQFILSSKKLLLSDSGFYLCAWSHKQGLYNSPLHFGNGTRLTVT.

This sequence joins TRBV7-9 and TRBJ1-1; the D gene is possibly TRBD1 (6 bases). This CDR3 spans 13 amino acids. The V and J ends lost 6 bases and 4 bases respectively, with 12 bases between them. In germline, CDR1 is SEHNR, CDR2 FQNEAQ (reference sequence). CDR3 DNA sequence: TGTGCCAGCAGTTACAGGGTTACCACTGAAGCTTTCTTT. It specifies CASSYRVTTEAFF.

The gene calls are TRBV5-1 and TRBJ1-2; D is unresolved. CDR1 is SGHRS, CDR2 YFSETQ, per germline. V was trimmed by 0 bases and J by 0 bases, leaving 6 bases between them. The CDR3 contains 14 residues. CDR3 sequence (DNA): TGCGCCAGCAGCTTGGAGGCGGCTAACTATGGCTACACCTTC. Its protein product is CASSLEAANYGYTF.

V gene TRBV7-6 combines with J gene TRBJ2-7; a possible D gene is TRBD2 (5 bases). Trimming cost V 2 bases and J 1 base, with 6 bases left between them. Germline V gene lookup returns CDR1 SGHVS and CDR2 FNYEAQ. The length of the CDR3 is 13 residues. The CDR3 DNA is TGTGCCAGCAGCTTATCGGGGTCCTACGAGCAGTACTTC. This translates into CASSLSGSYEQYF.

V is TRBV21-1 and J is TRBJ1-6; no check of the table's D call, TRBD1, against the DNA was made. TRBV21-1 is assigned pseudogene status. The CDR3 is 17 amino acids. CDR3 region: CASSKAEGVRDNSPLHF. CDR3 nucleotides: TGTGCCAGCAGCAAAGCAGAGGGGGTGAGGGATAATTCACCCCTCCACTTT.

The rearrangement joins TRBV2 to TRBJ2-7; D perhaps matches TRBD1 (6 bases). CDR3 size: 12 residues. The germline gives CDR1 SNHLY, CDR2 FYNNEI. The ends were cut back, 4 bases at V and 4 bases at J, with 8 bases in the middle. CDR3 loop: CASSGTVYEQYF. CDR3 nucleotides: TGTGCCAGCAGTGGGACAGTTTACGAGCAGTACTTC.

The chain uses TRBV28 and TRBJ2-7, with D possibly TRBD2 on 6 matching bases. Trimming left V 7 bases short and J 0 bases short, with 10 bases between. This CDR3 is 13 amino acids long. Germline-derived CDR1 and CDR2 are MDHEN and SYDVKM. CDR3 DNA sequence: TGTGCCAGCATTGGGGGGAGCTCCTACGAGCAGTACTTC. Amino acid sequence: CASIGGSSYEQYF.

J is TRBJ2-6 and V is TRBV4-1; the match to TRBD1 covers 9 bases. Germline-derived CDR1 and CDR2 are MGHRA and YSYEKL. The CDR3 runs to 16 residues. The junction had 3 bases not matched to a gene; V was cut back by 6 bases and J by 0 bases. DNA for the CDR3: TGCGCCAGCAGATTGGGACAGGGCTCTGGGGCCAACGTCCTGACTTTC. It is translated as CASRLGQGSGANVLTF.

The rearrangement joins TRBV5-1 to TRBJ2-2, with TRBD1 matching over 9 bases. Germline lookup yields CDR1 SGHRS and CDR2 YFSETQ. V was clipped by 4 bases and J by 6 bases; unmatched bases: 13. The CDR3 has 17 amino acids. CDR3: CASSLDRTGVGAGELFF. The CDR3 region has the DNA TGCGCCAGCAGCCTGGACAGGACAGGGGTGGGCGCCGGGGAGCTGTTTTTT.

The chain employs TRBV5-1 and TRBJ1-1, with 7 positions matching TRBD1. The germline gives CDR1 SGHRS, CDR2 YFSETQ. After removal of 4 bases from V and 1 base from J, the junction contained 4 bases not matched to a gene. The CDR3 loop spans 14 amino acids. The CDR3 DNA reads TGCGCCAGCAGCCCAGGGGACAGGAACACTGAAGCTTTCTTT. Its protein is CASSPGDRNTEAFF. Complete variable domain (other parts from reference TRBV5-1 and TRBJ1-1): KAGVTQTPRYLIKTRGQQVTLSCSPISGHRSVSWYQQTPGQGLQFLFEYFSETQRNKGNFPGRFSGRQFSNSRSEMNVSTLELGDSALYLCASSPGDRNTEAFFGQGTRLTVV.

This chain uses TRBV4-1 with TRBJ1-3; 12 positions match TRBD1. The V gene's germline CDR1 is MGHRA and CDR2 YSYEKL. The CDR3 extends over 17 amino acids. V shed 2 bases and J 2 bases; nucleotides not matched to a gene: 4. The CDR3 spells CASSQTGTGGTGNTIYF. The CDR3 DNA follows: TGCGCCAGCAGCCAAACCGGGACAGGGGGCACTGGAAACACCATATATTTT.

This chain joins TRBV5-1 and TRBJ1-1, with TRBD1 matching 9 bases. There are 14 residues in the CDR3. V dropped 5 bases and J dropped 2; count of bases not matched to a gene: 4. CDR1 and CDR2 (germline): SGHRS, YFSETQ. In DNA, the CDR3 is TGCGCCAGCAGGGGACAGGGCTTAAACACTGAAGCTTTCTTT. This sequence encodes CASRGQGLNTEAFF. The whole variable domain, remainder taken from reference TRBV5-1 and TRBJ1-1, is KAGVTQTPRYLIKTRGQQVTLSCSPISGHRSVSWYQQTPGQGLQFLFEYFSETQRNKGNFPGRFSGRQFSNSRSEMNVSTLELGDSALYLCASRGQGLNTEAFFGQGTRLTVV.

The V gene is TRBV7-3, the J gene TRBJ1-3; D gene unclear. Germline CDR1 SGHTA, CDR2 FQGTGA. The CDR3 is 12 amino acids. The ends were cut back, 8 bases at V and 2 bases at J, with 7 bases in the middle. CDR3 in amino acids: CASRGPGNTIYF. CDR3 DNA sequence: TGTGCCAGCCGCGGGCCTGGAAACACCATATATTTT.

The V and J genes are TRBV13 and TRBJ2-6; 8 bases are a match to TRBD2. Germline V gene lookup returns CDR1 PRHDT and CDR2 FYEKMQ (reference sequence). J gave up 0 bases and V 5 bases, and 6 bases lay outside the gene matches. This CDR3 spans 17 amino acids. In nucleotides, the CDR3 is TGTGCCAGCAGCGAAGGACTAGCCCTCTCTGGGGCCAACGTCCTGACTTTC. It codes for CASSEGLALSGANVLTF.

V usage is TRBV6-6 and J usage is TRBJ1-5; TRBD1 matches at 8 bases. The CDR3 runs to 13 residues. Germline CDR1 is MNHNY and CDR2 is SVGAGI (reference sequence). Unmatched junction bases numbered 5, after V lost 6 bases and J lost 7 bases. This CDR3 is CASRGQEEQPQHF. CDR3 coding DNA: TGTGCCAGCAGGGGACAGGAGGAACAGCCCCAGCATTTT.

This clone was seen once. The rearrangement joins TRBV19 to TRBJ1-5; D is ambiguous. Trimming left V 1 base short and J 7 bases short, with 14 bases between. Germline lookup yields CDR1 LNHDA and CDR2 SQIVND (reference sequence). The CDR3 is made up of 15 amino acids. CDR3: CASSIVGSSHQPQHF. CDR3 in DNA: TGTGCCAGTAGTATAGTCGGTAGCTCCCACCAGCCCCAGCATTTT.

V gene TRBV5-1 combines with J gene TRBJ2-7, with 10 bases lining up with TRBD1. CDR3 length equals 15 residues. With V trimmed by 3 bases and J by 0 bases, 3 bases remained unmatched. Germline-derived CDR1 and CDR2 are SGHRS and YFSETQ. CDR3 region: CASSSRDRGSYEQYF. The CDR3 coding sequence is TGCGCCAGCAGCTCGAGGGACAGGGGCTCCTACGAGCAGTACTTC.

The V gene is TRBV6-4, the J gene TRBJ2-1; D is perhaps TRBD1 (7 bases). V was cut by 3 bases and J by 9 bases, with 18 bases left in between. Germline V gene sequence: CDR1 MRHNA, CDR2 SNTAGT. This CDR3 is built from 15 residues. In nucleotides, the CDR3 is TGTGCCAGCAGTGAAAATGGACGTCAGGGGGGTGAGCAGTTCTTC. It specifies CASSENGRQGGEQFF.